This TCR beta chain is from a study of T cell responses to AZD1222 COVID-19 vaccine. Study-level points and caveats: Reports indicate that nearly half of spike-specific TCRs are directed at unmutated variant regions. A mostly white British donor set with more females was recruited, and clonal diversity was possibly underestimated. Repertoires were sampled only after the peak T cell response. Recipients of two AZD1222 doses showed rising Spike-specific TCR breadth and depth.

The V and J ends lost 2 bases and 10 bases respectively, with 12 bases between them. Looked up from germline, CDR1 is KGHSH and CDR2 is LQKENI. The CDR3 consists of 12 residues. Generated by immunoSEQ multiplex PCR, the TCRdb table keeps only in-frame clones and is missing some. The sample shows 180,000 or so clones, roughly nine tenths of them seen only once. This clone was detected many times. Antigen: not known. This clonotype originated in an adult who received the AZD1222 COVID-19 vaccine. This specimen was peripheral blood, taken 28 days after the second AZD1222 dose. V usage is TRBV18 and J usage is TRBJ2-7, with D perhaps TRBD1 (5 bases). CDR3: CASSPDRVLQYF. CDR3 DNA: TGTGCCAGCTCACCAGACAGAGTTCTTCAGTACTTC.